This T cell receptor (beta chain) was documented in a study of blood T cell repertoires in COVID-19. Clones were sequenced by immunoSEQ multiplex PCR, and TCRdb holds only the in-frame ones, with some missing. The table records a few hundred thousand clones, around 86% of them present only once. With 2 bases clipped from V and 1 base from J, the junction kept 6 bases outside the gene matches. There are 18 residues in the CDR3. CDR1 and CDR2 from the germline V gene are KGHSH and LQKENI. The TCR originated in a man aged 45-65 years with active or convalescent COVID-19. The sequenced material came from peripheral blood. This chain links TRBV18 with TRBJ2-2; TRBD2 matches 11 bases. The CDR3 region is CASSPFTSGGQNTGELFF. In DNA, the CDR3 is TGTGCCAGCTCACCATTCACTAGCGGGGGACAGAACACCGGGGAGCTGTTTTTT.